Listed here are 15 T cell receptor beta chains from one sample, sequenced in a study of identical twins. TCRdb recomputed calls from the 5' RACE reads with MiXCR, one row per CDR3 protein. The sample lists some 690,000 distinct CDR3 sequences, around 20% occurring once. This sample was shared with a second study, whose subject was T cells expressing NK-cell markers.

The sample was PBMCs. The source of these receptors is a woman aged 18-29 years in good health.

This clonotype appeared a few times. This chain links TRBV7-9 with TRBJ2-5, with D unclear. Trimming removed 2 bases at V and 5 bases at J, with 12 bases between. Germline V gene sequence: CDR1 SEHNR, CDR2 FQNEAQ (reference sequence). This CDR3 is built from 14 residues. CDR3 amino acids: CASSLPPGRETQYF. CDR3 DNA sequence: TGTGCCAGCAGCTTACCCCCCGGCCGCGAGACCCAGTACTTC.

The chain joins TRBV5-1 to TRBJ2-1; D gene unclear. Germline CDR1 is SGHRS and CDR2 is YFSETQ. V was cut by 1 base and J by 7 bases, with 12 bases left in between. The CDR3 spans 14 residues. The CDR3 here is CASSLTSSLNEQFF. CDR3 DNA: TGCGCCAGCAGCTTGACGAGCTCTCTAAATGAGCAGTTCTTC.

This clonotype was observed a handful of times. The rearrangement joins TRBV2 to TRBJ2-1; D perhaps matches TRBD2 (5 bases). V lost 7 bases to trimming and J lost 3 bases, with 19 bases between them. The CDR3 consists of 16 residues. Germline-derived CDR1 and CDR2 are SNHLY and FYNNEI. The DNA of the CDR3 is TGTGCCAGCACCAGCCCCGTCGCGGGTAACTACAATGAGCAGTTCTTC. Its protein product is CASTSPVAGNYNEQFF.

There are many counts of this clonotype. The chain combines TRBV9 with TRBJ1-3, with 10 bases aligning to TRBD1. Germline CDR1 is SGDLS and CDR2 is YYNGEE. J gave up 0 bases and V 4 bases, and 7 bases lay outside the gene matches. The CDR3 contains 17 residues. The CDR3 DNA reads TGTGCCAGCAGCCCCCGGGACAGGGGCCTCTCTGGAAACACCATATATTTT. Protein product: CASSPRDRGLSGNTIYF.

This clonotype showed up just a few times. The chain links TRBV7-2 to TRBJ2-7; 11 bases align to TRBD2. In germline, CDR1 is SGHTA, CDR2 FQGNSA. The V gene end was trimmed by 5 bases and the J gene end by 2 bases; junction bases not matched to a gene: 5. The CDR3 extends over 15 amino acids. The CDR3 DNA is TGTGCCAGCAGCCCAGGACTAGCGGGTCCCTACGAGCAGTACTTC. This sequence encodes CASSPGLAGPYEQYF.

V and J are TRBV12-3 or TRBV12-4 and TRBJ2-1; D not resolved. The CDR3 contains 12 residues. Trimming removed 3 bases at V and 10 bases at J, with 10 bases between. In nucleotides, the CDR3 is TGTGCCAGCAGTTTCGTTCCTAGGGAGCAGTTCTTC. This sequence encodes CASSFVPREQFF.

This rearrangement joins TRBV5-6 to TRBJ1-1; no firm D call. The CDR3 has 13 amino acids. Between the trimmed V and J ends, which lost 4 bases and 1 base, there was a span of 8 bases. Per germline, CDR1 SGHDT and CDR2 YYEEEE. CDR3 nucleotides: TGTGCCAGCAGCAGGGTGGGGAACACTGAAGCTTTCTTT. Residues: CASSRVGNTEAFF.

A few counts support this clonotype. The rearrangement links TRBV20-1 to TRBJ1-2; 11 nucleotides line up with TRBD1. The V segment lost 6 bases and the J segment 3 bases; nucleotides outside the gene matches: 6. The germline gives CDR1 DFQATT, CDR2 SNEGSKA (reference sequence). The length of the CDR3 is 14 residues. CDR3 amino acids: CSAIPGQGDYGYTF. In nucleotides, the CDR3 is TGCAGTGCCATCCCGGGACAGGGGGACTATGGCTACACCTTC.

This clonotype came up many times. V and J are TRBV6-2 or TRBV6-3 and TRBJ2-7; TRBD2 matches at 7 bases. CDR3 size: 14 residues. Germline assignment: CDR1 MNHEY and CDR2 SVGEGT. The V and J ends lost 5 bases and 4 bases, in that order; junction bases with no gene match: 8. CDR3 region: CASSPRLAEYEQYF. The CDR3 region has the DNA TGTGCCAGCAGTCCCCGACTAGCAGAATACGAGCAGTACTTC.

CDR3 sequence (DNA): TGTGCCAGCAGTTGGGACTCAAGCGGCGAGCAGTACTTC. Translated, it gives CASSWDSSGEQYF. The chain carries TRBV12-3 or TRBV12-4 and TRBJ2-7; TRBD2 might be the D (6 bases). This CDR3 is 13 amino acids long. Trimming removed 4 bases from V and 6 bases from J, with 13 bases in between.

This clonotype was detected a few times. The chain uses TRBV7-2 and TRBJ2-2; TRBD2 is a possible D gene (7 bases). Trimming pared 6 bases from V and 6 bases from J, leaving 20 bases between. Germline V gene lookup returns CDR1 SGHTA and CDR2 FQGNSA. The CDR3 spans 16 residues. CDR3 DNA: TGTGCCAGCAGAGAGAGTACTTTAGGGGGGGCCGGGGAGCTGTTTTTT. Its translation: CASRESTLGGAGELFF.

This clonotype was detected only a few times. The genes are TRBV5-1 and TRBJ2-5; weak D call: TRBD2 (6 bases). CDR3 size: 15 residues. The V gene lost 5 bases and the J gene lost 0 bases, with 14 bases spanning the gap. CDR1 is SGHRS, CDR2 YFSETQ, per germline. CDR3 in amino acids: CASSAGTLYQETQYF. The DNA for the CDR3 is TGCGCCAGCAGTGCCGGGACTTTGTACCAAGAGACCCAGTACTTC.

The table lists this clonotype with a few counts. The chain combines TRBV3-1 with TRBJ1-1; D is uncertain. The V end lost 4 bases, the J end lost 4 bases, and 7 bases lay between the germline ends. Germline CDR1 reads LGHDT; CDR2 reads YNNKEL (reference sequence). This CDR3 contains 12 residues. CDR3 DNA: TGTGCCAGCAGCCCGTACGGCACTGAAGCTTTCTTT. Translating it yields CASSPYGTEAFF. The full variable domain, its missing parts supplied by reference TRBV3-1 and TRBJ1-1, is DTAVSQTPKYLVTQMGNDKSIKCEQNLGHDTMYWYKQDSKKFLKIMFSYNNKELIINETVPNRFSPKSPDKAHLNLHINSLELGDSAVYFCASSPYGTEAFFGQGTRLTVV.

This clonotype was counted a few times. The chain has TRBV13 and TRBJ1-2; 8 bases line up with TRBD1. In germline, CDR1 is PRHDT, CDR2 FYEKMQ (reference sequence). J was trimmed by 4 bases and V by 6 bases; bases with no gene match: 7. The CDR3 length is 14 residues. The CDR3 is CASRSLDRAYGYTF. In nucleotides, the CDR3 is TGTGCCAGCAGATCACTGGACAGGGCCTATGGCTACACCTTC.

This chain uses TRBV9 with TRBJ2-7; D not certain. The V gene's germline CDR1 is SGDLS and CDR2 YYNGEE. The CDR3 has 14 amino acids. V was trimmed by 0 bases and J by 6 bases, leaving 13 bases between them. CDR3 in amino acids: CASSVDEGLPEQYF. The CDR3 DNA reads TGTGCCAGCAGCGTAGATGAAGGGCTGCCCGAGCAGTACTTC. Full variable domain (rest looked up from reference TRBV9 and TRBJ2-7): DSGVTQTPKHLITATGQRVTLRCSPRSGDLSVYWYQQSLDQGLQFLIQYYNGEERAKGNILERFSAQQFPDLHSELNLSSLELGDSALYFCASSVDEGLPEQYFGPGTRLTVT.